The rows below give T cell receptor beta chains drawn from one sample of a study of blood T cell repertoires in COVID-19. Profiled with immunoSEQ multiplex PCR; TCRdb holds only in-frame clones, not every one. The sample records hundreds of thousands of clones, roughly 80% being singletons. Sequencing used peripheral blood. These receptors were collected from a woman of 80 years or more with acute or convalescent COVID-19. The CDR3 runs from the conserved cysteine through the conserved F or W. A D gene is named only where the DNA matches it firmly. Clone size is shown for a subset of rows, as once, few, many or a class of expanded clone.

v_gene,abundance,d_gene,j_gene,CDR3nt,CDR3aa
TRBV4-2,-,TRBD1,TRBJ1-1,TGTGCCAGCAGCCAAGATGTGGCAGGGGGCACTGAAGCTTTCTTT,CASSQDVAGGTEAFF
TRBV25-1,-,-,TRBJ1-1,TGTGCCAGCAGTGAATTGGGGGCAAAGAACACTGAAGCTTTCTTT,CASSELGAKNTEAFF
TRBV19,-,TRBD1,TRBJ2-3,TGTGCCAGTAGTATTTGGACAGGGGGCACAGATACGCAGTATTTT,CASSIWTGGTDTQYF
TRBV10-3,-,-,TRBJ1-2,TGTGCCATCCAGGACACGGGCTACACCTTC,CAIQDTGYTF
TRBV28,-,-,TRBJ1-2,TGTGCCAGCAGTTCGCCCGGGGGGCTGGACTATGGCTACACCTTC,CASSSPGGLDYGYTF
TRBV3-1/TRBV3-2,-,-,TRBJ1-1,TGTGCCAGCAGCCAAGCCTCGGGAGGGACTGAAGCTTTCTTT,CASSQASGGTEAFF
TRBV5-1,few,-,TRBJ1-5,TGCGCCAGCAGCTTGGGGCCGGGTAGCAATCAGCCCCAGCATTTT,CASSLGPGSNQPQHF
TRBV6-5,-,TRBD1,TRBJ1-2,TGTGCCAGCAGTTACCGTTCGGGACAGGGGGAGTATGGCTACACCTTC,CASSYRSGQGEYGYTF
TRBV10-3,-,-,TRBJ2-7,TGTGCCATCAGTGAGCTCCCCGGGGAGAAGCAGTACTTC,CAISELPGEKQYF
TRBV9,-,-,TRBJ1-3,TGTGCCAGCAGCGTAGGAAGGGGGGGCTCTGGAAACACCATATATTTT,CASSVGRGGSGNTIYF
TRBV28,-,-,TRBJ1-5,TGTGCCAGCAGGGATCAGGGGTTTCAGCCCCAGCATTTT,CASRDQGFQPQHF
TRBV6-4,-,TRBD1,TRBJ2-1,TGTGCCAGCAGTAAAACAGGGGGTCGCGACAATGAGCAGTTCTTC,CASSKTGGRDNEQFF
TRBV6-5,-,-,TRBJ2-2,TGTGCCAGCAGGGCTGGGGGCGGCGGGGAGCTGTTTTTT,CASRAGGGGELFF
TRBV7-2,-,TRBD1,TRBJ2-1,TGTGCCAGCAGCCTTAATCAGGGGGCGCGGGTGAATGAGCAGTTCTTC,CASSLNQGARVNEQFF
TRBV27,-,-,TRBJ1-5,TGTGCCAGCAGTCCGGACAGTTGGGATCAGCCCCAGCATTTT,CASSPDSWDQPQHF
TRBV5-4,-,TRBD2,TRBJ2-3,TGTGCCAGCAAGGGGACTAGCGGGAAGACAGATACGCAGTATTTT,CASKGTSGKTDTQYF
TRBV3-1/TRBV3-2,-,TRBD1,TRBJ2-1,TGTGCCAGCAGCCCCGGGACAGGGGGCAAGAATGAGCAGTTCTTC,CASSPGTGGKNEQFF
TRBV10-2,-,TRBD1,TRBJ1-1,TGCGCCACCACCGGGACAGGGGGCGCGCGGACTGAAGCTTTCTTT,CATTGTGGARTEAFF
TRBV28,-,TRBD1,TRBJ1-5,TGTGCCAGCAGTGTGGTAGCAGGGGGCTTTCAGCCCCAGCATTTT,CASSVVAGGFQPQHF
TRBV19,-,-,TRBJ1-6,TGTGCCAGTAGACACCGGGACGGAGGGAATAATTCACCCCTCCACTTT,CASRHRDGGNNSPLHF
TRBV5-1,-,TRBD2,TRBJ2-4,TGCGCCAGCAGCTACGGACTAGCGGGAAGGAGGGAAAACATTCAGTACTTC,CASSYGLAGRRENIQYF